This T cell receptor beta chain was sequenced for a study of blood T cell repertoires in COVID-19. The wider study: T cells, B-cell-depleted T cells, or PBMCs supplied cDNA or gDNA.

CDR1 and CDR2 from the germline V gene are SGHVS and FQNEAQ. The CDR3 has 14 residues. With 5 bases removed from V and 5 bases from J, the gap between germline ends came to 15 bases. Recruited during active infection, patients (from Seattle) were subsequently followed longitudinally. How the authors handled the data: Estimation of nucleated cell counts was performed using reference gene primer amplification. Assay used: immunoSEQ multiplex PCR; TCRdb lists only in-frame clones, some missing. The V and J calls and the clone size are those of that table, but D and trimming were determined from the DNA. Counted here are fewer than 350,000 clones, roughly nine tenths occurring once; the ten biggest clones make up 3.9%.

The gene calls are TRBV7-8 and TRBJ1-2; the D gene is possibly TRBD1 (5 bases). Sequenced: peripheral blood. The clonotype was recovered from a woman aged 55-70 years with COVID-19, enrolled during active disease. The CDR3 DNA reads TGTGCCAGCAGCCAGGAGTTGGGGCCGTATGGCTACACCTTC. Translation: CASSQELGPYGYTF.